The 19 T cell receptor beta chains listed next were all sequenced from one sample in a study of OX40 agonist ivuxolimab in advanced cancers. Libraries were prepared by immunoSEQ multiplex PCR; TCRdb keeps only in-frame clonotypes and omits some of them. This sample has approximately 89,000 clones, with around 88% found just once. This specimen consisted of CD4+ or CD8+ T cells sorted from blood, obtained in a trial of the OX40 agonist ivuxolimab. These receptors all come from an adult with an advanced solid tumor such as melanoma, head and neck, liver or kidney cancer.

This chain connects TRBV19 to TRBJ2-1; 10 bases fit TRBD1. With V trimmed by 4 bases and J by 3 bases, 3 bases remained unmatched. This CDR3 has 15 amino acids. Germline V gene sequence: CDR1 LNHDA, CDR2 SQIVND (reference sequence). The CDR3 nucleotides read TGTGCCAGTAGTAGACAGGGGGCATACTACAATGAGCAGTTCTTC. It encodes CASSRQGAYYNEQFF.

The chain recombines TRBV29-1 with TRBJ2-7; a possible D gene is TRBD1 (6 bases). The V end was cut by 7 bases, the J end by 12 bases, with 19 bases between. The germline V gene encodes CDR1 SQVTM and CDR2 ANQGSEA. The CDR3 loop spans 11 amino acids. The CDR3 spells CSAMDRSIGYF. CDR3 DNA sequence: TGCAGCGCTATGGACAGATCCATCGGGTACTTC.

The CDR3 DNA follows: TGTGCCAGCAGCTTGGCGGTTTTCTCTGGAAACACCATATATTTT. Translated, it gives CASSLAVFSGNTIYF. V gene TRBV5-8 combines with J gene TRBJ1-3; no clear D. Germline V CDR1 and CDR2: SGHTS, YDEGEE. The V and J ends lost 0 bases and 0 bases respectively, with 7 bases between them. The CDR3 has 15 amino acids.

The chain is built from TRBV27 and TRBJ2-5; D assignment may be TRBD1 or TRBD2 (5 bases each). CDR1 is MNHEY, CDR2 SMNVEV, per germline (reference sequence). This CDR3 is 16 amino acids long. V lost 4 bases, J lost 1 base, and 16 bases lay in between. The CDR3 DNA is TGTGCCAGCAGTTCCCCTTCCAGGGACGGCCAAGAGACCCAGTACTTC. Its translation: CASSSPSRDGQETQYF.

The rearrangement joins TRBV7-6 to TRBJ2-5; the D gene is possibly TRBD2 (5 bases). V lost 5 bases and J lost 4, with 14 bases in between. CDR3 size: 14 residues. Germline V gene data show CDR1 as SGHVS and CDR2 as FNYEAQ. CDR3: CASSPTRPPETQYF. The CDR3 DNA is TGTGCCAGCAGCCCAACTAGGCCCCCAGAGACCCAGTACTTC.

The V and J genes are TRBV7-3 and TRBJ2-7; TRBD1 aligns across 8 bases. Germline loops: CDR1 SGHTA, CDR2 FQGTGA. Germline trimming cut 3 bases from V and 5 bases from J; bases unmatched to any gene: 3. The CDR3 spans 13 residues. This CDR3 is CASSLGTGDEQYF. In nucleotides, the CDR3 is TGTGCCAGCAGCTTGGGGACAGGAGACGAGCAGTACTTC.

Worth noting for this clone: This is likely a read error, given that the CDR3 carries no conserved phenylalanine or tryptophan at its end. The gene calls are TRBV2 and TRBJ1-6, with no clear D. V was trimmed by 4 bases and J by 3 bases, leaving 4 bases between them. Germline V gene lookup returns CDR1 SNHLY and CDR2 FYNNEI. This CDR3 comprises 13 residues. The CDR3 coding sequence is TGTGCCAGCAGTGGGGACTATAATTCACCCCTCCACCTT. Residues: CASSGDYNSPLHL.

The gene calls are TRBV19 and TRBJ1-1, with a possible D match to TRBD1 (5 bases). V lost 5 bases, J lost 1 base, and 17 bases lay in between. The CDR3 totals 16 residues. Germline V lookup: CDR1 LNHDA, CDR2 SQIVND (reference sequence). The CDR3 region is CASSLGRGAGNTEAFF. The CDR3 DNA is TGTGCCAGTAGTCTCGGGCGAGGGGCAGGGAACACTGAAGCTTTCTTT.

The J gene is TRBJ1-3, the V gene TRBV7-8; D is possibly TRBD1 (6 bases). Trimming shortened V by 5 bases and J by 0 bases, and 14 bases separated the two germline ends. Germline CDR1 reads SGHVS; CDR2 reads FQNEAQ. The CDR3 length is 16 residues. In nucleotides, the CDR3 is TGTGCCAGCAGCGCGTACAGGGTTAGCTCTGGAAACACCATATATTTT. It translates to CASSAYRVSSGNTIYF. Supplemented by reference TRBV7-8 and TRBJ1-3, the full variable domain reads GAGVSQSPRYKVAKRGQDVALRCDPISGHVSLFWYQQALGQGPEFLTYFQNEAQLDKSGLPSDRFFAERPEGSVSTLKIQRTQQEDSAVYLCASSAYRVSSGNTIYFGEGSWLTVV.

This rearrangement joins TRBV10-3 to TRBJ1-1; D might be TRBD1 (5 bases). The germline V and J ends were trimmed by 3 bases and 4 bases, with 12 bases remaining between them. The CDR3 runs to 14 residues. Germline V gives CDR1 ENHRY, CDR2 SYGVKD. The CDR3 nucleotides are TGTGCCATCAGTGACCCCCGGGGGAGCACTGAAGCTTTCTTT. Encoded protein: CAISDPRGSTEAFF.

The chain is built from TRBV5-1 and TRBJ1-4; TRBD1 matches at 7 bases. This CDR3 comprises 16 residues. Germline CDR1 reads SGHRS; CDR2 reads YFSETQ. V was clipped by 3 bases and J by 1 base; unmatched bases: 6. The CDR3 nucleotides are TGCGCCAGCAGCTCACAGGGGACGGTAACTAATGAAAAACTGTTTTTT. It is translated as CASSSQGTVTNEKLFF.

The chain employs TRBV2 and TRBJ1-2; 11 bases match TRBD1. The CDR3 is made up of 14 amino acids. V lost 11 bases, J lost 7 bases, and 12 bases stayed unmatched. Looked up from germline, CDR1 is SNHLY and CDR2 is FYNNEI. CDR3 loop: CAGRRDRGTSGYTF. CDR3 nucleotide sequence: TGTGCCGGGAGGAGGGACAGGGGGACGAGTGGCTACACCTTC.

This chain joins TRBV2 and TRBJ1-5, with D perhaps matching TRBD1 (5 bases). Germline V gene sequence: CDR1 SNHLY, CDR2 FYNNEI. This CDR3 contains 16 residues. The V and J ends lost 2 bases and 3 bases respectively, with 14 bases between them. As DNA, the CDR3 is TGTGCCAGCAGTGAATTGGGAGAAGGGGCCAATCAGCCCCAGCATTTT. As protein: CASSELGEGANQPQHF.

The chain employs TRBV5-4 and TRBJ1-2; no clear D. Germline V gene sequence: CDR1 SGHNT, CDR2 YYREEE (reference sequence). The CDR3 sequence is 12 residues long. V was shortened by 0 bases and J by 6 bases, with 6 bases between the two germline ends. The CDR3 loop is CASSLGTDGYTF. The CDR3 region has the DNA TGTGCCAGCAGCTTGGGAACGGATGGCTACACCTTC.

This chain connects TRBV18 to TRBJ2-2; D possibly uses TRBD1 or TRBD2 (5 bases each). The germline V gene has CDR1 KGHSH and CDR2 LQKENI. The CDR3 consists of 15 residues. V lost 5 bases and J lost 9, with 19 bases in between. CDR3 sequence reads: CASSALGPPHRELFF. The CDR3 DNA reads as TGTGCCAGCTCAGCTCTGGGACCGCCGCACCGGGAGCTGTTTTTT.

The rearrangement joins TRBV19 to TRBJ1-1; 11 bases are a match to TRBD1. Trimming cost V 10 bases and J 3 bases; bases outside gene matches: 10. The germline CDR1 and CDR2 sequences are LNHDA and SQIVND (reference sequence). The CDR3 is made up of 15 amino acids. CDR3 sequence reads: CATSGTGGRDTEAFF. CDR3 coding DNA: TGTGCCACTTCTGGGACAGGGGGACGGGACACTGAAGCTTTCTTT.

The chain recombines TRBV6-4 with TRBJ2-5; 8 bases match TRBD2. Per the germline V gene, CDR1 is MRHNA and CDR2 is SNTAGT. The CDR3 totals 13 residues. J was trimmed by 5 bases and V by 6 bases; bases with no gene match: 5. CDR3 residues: CASSPLAGETQYF. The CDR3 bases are TGTGCCAGCAGCCCCCTAGCGGGCGAGACCCAGTACTTC.

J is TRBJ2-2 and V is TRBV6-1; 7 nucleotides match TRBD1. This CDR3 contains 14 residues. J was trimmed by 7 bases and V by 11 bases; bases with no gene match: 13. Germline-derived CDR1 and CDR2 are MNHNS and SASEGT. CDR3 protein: CAVKGAPAGGELFF. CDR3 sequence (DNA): TGTGCCGTTAAGGGGGCTCCCGCGGGCGGGGAGCTGTTTTTT.

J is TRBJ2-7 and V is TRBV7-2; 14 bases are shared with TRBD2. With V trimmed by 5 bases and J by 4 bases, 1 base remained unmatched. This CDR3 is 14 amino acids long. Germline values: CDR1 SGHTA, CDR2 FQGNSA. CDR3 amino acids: CASSRTSGGYEQYF. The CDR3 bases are TGTGCCAGCAGCAGGACTAGCGGGGGGTACGAGCAGTACTTC.